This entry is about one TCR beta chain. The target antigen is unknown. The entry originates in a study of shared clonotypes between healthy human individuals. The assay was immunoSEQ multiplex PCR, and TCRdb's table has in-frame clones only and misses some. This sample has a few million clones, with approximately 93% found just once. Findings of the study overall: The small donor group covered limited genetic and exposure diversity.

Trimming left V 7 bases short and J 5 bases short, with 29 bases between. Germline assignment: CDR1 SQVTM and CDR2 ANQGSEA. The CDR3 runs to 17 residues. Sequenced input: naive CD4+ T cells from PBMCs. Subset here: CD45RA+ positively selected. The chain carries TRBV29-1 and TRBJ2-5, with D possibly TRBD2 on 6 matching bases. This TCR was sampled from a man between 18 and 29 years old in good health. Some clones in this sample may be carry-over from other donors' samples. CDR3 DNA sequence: TGCAGCGCCCCCAAGACCCCACCCTCCGGGGGTTGGGAGACCCAGTACTTC. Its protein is CSAPKTPPSGGWETQYF.